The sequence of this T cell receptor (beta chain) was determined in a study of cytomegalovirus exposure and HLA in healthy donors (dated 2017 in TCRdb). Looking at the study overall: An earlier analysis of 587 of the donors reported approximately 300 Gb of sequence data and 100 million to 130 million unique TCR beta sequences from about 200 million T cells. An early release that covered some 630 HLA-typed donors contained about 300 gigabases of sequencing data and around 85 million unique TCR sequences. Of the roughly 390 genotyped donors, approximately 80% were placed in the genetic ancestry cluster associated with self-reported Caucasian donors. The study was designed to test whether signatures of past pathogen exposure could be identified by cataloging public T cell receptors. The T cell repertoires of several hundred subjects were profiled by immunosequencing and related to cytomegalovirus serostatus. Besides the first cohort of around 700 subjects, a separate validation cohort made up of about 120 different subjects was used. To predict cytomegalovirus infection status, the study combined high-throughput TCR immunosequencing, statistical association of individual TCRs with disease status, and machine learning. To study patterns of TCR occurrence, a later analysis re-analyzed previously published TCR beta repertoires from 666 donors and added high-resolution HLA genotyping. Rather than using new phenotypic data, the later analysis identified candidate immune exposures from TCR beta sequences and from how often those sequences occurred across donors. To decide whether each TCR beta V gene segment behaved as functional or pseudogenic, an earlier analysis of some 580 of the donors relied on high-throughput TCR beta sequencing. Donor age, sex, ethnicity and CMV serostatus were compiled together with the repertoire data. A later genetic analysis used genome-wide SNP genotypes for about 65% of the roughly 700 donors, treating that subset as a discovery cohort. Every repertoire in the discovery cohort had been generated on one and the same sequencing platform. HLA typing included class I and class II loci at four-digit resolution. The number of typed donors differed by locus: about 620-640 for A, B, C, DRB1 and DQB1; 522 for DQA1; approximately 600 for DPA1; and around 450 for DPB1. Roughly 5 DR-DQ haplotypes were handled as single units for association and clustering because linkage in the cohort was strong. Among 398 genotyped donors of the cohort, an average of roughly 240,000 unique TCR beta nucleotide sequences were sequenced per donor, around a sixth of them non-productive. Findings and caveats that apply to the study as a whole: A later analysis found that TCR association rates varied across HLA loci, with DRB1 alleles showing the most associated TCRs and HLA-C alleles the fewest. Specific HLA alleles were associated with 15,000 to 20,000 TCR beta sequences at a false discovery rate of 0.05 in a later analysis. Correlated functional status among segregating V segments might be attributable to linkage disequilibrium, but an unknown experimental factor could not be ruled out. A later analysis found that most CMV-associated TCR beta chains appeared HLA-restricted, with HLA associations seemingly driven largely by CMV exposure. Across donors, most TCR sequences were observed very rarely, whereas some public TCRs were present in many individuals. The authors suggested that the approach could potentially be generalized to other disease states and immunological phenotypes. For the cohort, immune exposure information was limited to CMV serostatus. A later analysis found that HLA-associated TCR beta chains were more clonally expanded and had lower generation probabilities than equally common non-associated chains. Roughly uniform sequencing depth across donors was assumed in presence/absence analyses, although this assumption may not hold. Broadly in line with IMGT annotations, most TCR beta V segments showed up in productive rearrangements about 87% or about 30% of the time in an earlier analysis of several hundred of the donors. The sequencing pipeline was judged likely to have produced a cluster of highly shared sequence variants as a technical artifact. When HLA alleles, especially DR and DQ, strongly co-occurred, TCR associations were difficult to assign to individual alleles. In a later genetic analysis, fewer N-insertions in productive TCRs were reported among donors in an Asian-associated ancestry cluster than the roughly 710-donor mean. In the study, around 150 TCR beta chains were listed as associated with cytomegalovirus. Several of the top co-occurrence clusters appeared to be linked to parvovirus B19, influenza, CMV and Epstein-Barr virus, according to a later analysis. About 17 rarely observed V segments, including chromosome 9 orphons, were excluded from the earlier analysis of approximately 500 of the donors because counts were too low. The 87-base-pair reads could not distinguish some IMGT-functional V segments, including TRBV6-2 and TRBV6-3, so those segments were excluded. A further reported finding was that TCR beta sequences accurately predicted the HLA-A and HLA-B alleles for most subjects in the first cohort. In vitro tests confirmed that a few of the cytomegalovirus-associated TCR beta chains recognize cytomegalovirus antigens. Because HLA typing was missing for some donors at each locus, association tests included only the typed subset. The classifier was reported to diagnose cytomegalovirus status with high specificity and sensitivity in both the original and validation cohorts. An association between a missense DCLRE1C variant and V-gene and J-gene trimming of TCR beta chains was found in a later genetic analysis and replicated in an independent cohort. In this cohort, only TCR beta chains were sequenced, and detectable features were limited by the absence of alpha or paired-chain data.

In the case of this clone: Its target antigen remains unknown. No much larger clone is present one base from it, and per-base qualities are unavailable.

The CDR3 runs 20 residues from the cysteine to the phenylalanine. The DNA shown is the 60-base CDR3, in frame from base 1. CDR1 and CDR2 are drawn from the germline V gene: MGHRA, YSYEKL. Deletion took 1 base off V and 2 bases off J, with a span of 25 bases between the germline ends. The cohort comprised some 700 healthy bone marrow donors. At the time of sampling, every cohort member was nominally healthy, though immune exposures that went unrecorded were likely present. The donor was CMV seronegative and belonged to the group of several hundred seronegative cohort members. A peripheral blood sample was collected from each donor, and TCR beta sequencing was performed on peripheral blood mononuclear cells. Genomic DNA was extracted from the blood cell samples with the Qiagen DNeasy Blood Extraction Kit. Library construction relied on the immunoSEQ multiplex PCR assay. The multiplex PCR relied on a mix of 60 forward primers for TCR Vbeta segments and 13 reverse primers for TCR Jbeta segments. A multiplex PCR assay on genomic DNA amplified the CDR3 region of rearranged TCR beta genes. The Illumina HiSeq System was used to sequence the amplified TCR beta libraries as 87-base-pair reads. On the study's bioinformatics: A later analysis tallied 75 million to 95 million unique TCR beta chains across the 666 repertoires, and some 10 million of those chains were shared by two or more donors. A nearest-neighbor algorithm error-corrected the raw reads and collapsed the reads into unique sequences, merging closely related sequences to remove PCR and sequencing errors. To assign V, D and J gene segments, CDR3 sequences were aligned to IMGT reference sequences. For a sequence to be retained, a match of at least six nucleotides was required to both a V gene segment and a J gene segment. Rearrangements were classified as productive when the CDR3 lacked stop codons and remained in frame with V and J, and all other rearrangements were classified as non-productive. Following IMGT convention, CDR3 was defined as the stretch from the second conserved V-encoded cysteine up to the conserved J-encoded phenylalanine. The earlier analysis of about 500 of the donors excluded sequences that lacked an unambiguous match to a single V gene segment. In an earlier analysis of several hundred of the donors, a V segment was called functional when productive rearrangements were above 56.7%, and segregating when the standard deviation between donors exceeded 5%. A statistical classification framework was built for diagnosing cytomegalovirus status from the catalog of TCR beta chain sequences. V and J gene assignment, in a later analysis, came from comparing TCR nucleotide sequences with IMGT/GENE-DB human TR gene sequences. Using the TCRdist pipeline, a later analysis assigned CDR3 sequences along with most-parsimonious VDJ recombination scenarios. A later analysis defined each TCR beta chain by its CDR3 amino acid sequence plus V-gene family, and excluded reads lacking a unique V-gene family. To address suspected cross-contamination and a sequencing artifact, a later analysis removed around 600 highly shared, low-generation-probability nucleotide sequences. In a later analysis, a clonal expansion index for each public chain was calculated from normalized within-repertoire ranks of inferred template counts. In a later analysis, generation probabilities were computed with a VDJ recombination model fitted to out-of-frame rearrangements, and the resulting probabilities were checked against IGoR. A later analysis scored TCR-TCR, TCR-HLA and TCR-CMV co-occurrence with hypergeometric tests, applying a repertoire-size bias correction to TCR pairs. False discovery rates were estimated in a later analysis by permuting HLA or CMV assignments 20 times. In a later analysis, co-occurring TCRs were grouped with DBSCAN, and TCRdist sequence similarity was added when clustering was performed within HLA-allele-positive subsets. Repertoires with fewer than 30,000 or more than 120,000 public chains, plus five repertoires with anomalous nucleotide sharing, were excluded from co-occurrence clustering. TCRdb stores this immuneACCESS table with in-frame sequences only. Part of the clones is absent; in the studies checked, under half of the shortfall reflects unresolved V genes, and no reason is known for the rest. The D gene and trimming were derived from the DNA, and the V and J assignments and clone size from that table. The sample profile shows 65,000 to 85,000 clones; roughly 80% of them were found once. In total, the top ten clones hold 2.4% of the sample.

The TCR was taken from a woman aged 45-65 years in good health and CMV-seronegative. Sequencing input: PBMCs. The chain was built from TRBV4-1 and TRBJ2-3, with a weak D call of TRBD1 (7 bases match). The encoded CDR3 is CASSQVQGGSDRDNTDTQYF. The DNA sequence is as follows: TGCGCCAGCAGCCAAGTTCAGGGGGGTTCTGACAGGGATAACACAGATACGCAGTATTTT.